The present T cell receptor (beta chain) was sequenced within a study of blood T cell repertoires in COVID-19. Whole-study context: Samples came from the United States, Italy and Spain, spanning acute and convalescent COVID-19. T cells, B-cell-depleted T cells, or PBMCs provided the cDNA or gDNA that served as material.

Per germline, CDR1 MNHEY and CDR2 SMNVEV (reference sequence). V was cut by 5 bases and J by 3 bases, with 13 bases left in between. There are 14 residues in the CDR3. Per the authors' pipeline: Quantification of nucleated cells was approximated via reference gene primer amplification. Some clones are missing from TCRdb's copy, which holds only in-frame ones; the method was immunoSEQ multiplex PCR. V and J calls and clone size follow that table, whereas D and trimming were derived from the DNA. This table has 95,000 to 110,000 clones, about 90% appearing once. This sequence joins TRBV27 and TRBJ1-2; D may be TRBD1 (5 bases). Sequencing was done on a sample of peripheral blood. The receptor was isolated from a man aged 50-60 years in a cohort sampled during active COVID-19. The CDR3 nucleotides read TGTGCCAGCAGTGCGACCCGGGGGGACTATGGCTACACCTTC. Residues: CASSATRGDYGYTF.